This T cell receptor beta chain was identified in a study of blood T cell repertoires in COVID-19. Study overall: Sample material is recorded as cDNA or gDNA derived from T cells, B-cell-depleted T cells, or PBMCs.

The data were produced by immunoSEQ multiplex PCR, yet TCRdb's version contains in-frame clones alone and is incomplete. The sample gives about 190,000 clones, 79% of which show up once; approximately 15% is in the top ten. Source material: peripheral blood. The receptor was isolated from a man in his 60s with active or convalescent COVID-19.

This chain's CDR3 is CASSQALGGGAAGGDTQYF. Written as DNA, the CDR3 is TGTGCCAGCAGCCAAGCGCTTGGAGGGGGCGCGGCGGGAGGAGATACGCAGTATTTT. The J gene is TRBJ2-3, the V gene TRBV3-1 (or the pseudogene TRBV3-2); TRBD2 is a possible D gene (8 bases). Germline V gene lookup returns CDR1 LGHDT and CDR2 YNNKEL (reference sequence). The CDR3 is 19 amino acids. Trimming removed 1 base at V and 5 bases at J, with 25 bases between.